This TCR beta chain came from a study of cytomegalovirus exposure and HLA in healthy donors. As for the study in general: The roughly 110 validation repertoires were reported in a later analysis to have been generated on the same platform as the roughly 700 first-cohort repertoires. Study conclusions and caveats: Most TCR sequences proved rare, with some public TCRs found in many donors. Both high specificity and high sensitivity reportedly marked the classifier's diagnosis of cytomegalovirus status.

This CDR3 is 14 amino acids long. The data were produced by immunoSEQ multiplex PCR, yet TCRdb's version contains in-frame clones alone and is incomplete. The table has tens of thousands of clones, approximately 81% seen once. Notes on this clone: Its target is unknown.

This chain uses TRBV21-1 with TRBJ2-3; TRBD2 is taken as the D call from the table, unchecked against the DNA. TRBV21-1 is marked as a pseudogene. The sequence came from a woman in her late teens or twenties in good health and CMV-seropositive. Specimen: PBMCs. CDR3 DNA sequence: TGTGCCAGCAGCAAAGGGGTGGCGGTAGATACGCAGTATTTT. Translated, it gives CASSKGVAVDTQYF.